This T cell receptor (beta chain) originates from a study of CD4 T cells in relation to SARS-CoV-2 and coronaviruses. Study overall: After less than 11 days of antigen culture, PBMC TCR beta CDR3s were sequenced. The study, taken as a whole, reports: SARS-CoV-2-driven expansion was significantly weaker in crossreactive than monoreactive clones.

The repertoire was sequenced with immunoSEQ multiplex PCR; TCRdb's copy has only in-frame clones and lacks some. The table shows approximately 40,000 clones, with just over 75% occurring only once. Trimming shortened V by 0 bases and J by 2 bases, and 21 bases separated the two germline ends. Germline V gives CDR1 SGHNT, CDR2 YYREEE (reference sequence). The CDR3 consists of 18 residues. Remarks on this clone: Its specificity is unknown.

Naive and memory CD4+ T cells came from enriched cryopreserved PBMCs. For around 11 days, around 99,000 sorted CD4+ cells grew with T cell-depleted PBMCs and CEF. The rearrangement uses TRBV5-4 and TRBJ2-7, with a tentative D call TRBD1 (5 bases). The sample consisted of memory CD4+ T cells from PBMCs, cultured in vitro. This TCR was sampled from an adult with COVID-19. CDR3 in DNA: TGTGCCAGCAGCTTGGATCCAGGGTTAGGTGTTTTGGCCTACGAGCAGTACTTC. Its translation is CASSLDPGLGVLAYEQYF.